These 8 T cell receptor beta chains share one sample of origin, sequenced in a study of cytomegalovirus exposure and HLA in healthy donors. This PCR relied on a set of 60 Vbeta primers and 13 Jbeta primers. Assay: immunoSEQ multiplex PCR; the TCRdb copy retains only in-frame clones and omits some. The table has approximately 110,000 clones, around 78% seen once. The sequenced sample consisted of PBMCs. All receptors come from a man in his forties or fifties in good health and CMV-seronegative.

V usage is TRBV19 and J usage is TRBJ1-4; a weak D match, TRBD1 (5 bases). Looked up from germline, CDR1 is LNHDA and CDR2 is SQIVND (reference sequence). V gave up 5 bases and J gave up 7 bases, with 14 bases separating them. This CDR3 has 14 amino acids. The CDR3 spells CASSRGVNAEKLFF. CDR3 DNA sequence: TGTGCCAGTAGTCGGGGGGTTAATGCTGAAAAACTGTTTTTT.

This rearrangement joins TRBV6-5 to TRBJ1-5; D is uncertain. CDR3 length equals 15 residues. The V and J ends lost 2 bases and 5 bases respectively, with 13 bases between them. Germline CDR1 and CDR2: MNHEY and SVGAGI. The CDR3 protein is CASSYANTGDQPQHF. CDR3 in DNA: TGTGCCAGCAGTTACGCGAACACCGGGGATCAGCCCCAGCATTTT.

V usage is TRBV7-9 and J usage is TRBJ1-5, with 7 bases fitting TRBD1. V gave up 0 bases and J gave up 3 bases; unmatched junction bases: 8. The CDR3 runs 17 residues. CDR1 is SEHNR and CDR2 is FQNEAQ in the germline V gene (reference sequence). The CDR3: CASSLATGTDHNQPQHF. In DNA form, the CDR3 reads TGTGCCAGCAGCTTAGCAACTGGGACAGACCACAATCAGCCCCAGCATTTT. The full variable domain, with the rest looked up from reference TRBV7-9 and TRBJ1-5, is DTGVSQNPRHKITKRGQNVTFRCDPISEHNRLYWYRQTLGQGPEFLTYFQNEAQLEKSRLLSDRFSAERPKGSFSTLEIQRTEQGDSAMYLCASSLATGTDHNQPQHFGDGTRLSIL.

Concerning this clone: Other DNA sequences within the sample encode an identical CDR3. The rearrangement links TRBV4-2 to TRBJ2-5; 9 bases map to TRBD1. The junction had 0 bases not matched to a gene; V was cut back by 3 bases and J by 1 base. The CDR3 has 14 residues. Germline lookup yields CDR1 LGHNA and CDR2 YNFKEQ. CDR3 in amino acids: CASSQTGGQETQYF. In DNA form, the CDR3 reads TGTGCCAGCAGCCAGACAGGGGGCCAAGAGACCCAGTACTTC.

The chain couples TRBV10-3 to TRBJ1-3, with D possibly matching TRBD1 (5 bases). Trimming removed 2 bases from V and 8 bases from J, with 13 bases in between. The germline CDR1 and CDR2 sequences are ENHRY and SYGVKD. This CDR3 has 14 amino acids. CDR3: CAISERGPKDTIYF. The CDR3 region has the DNA TGTGCCATCAGTGAGAGGGGTCCTAAGGACACCATATATTTT.

The chain carries TRBV5-6 and TRBJ2-1; possible D gene TRBD2, 6 bases. CDR1 and CDR2 from the germline V gene are SGHDT and YYEEEE. The CDR3 sequence is 17 residues long. V dropped 0 bases and J dropped 1 base, with 14 bases sitting between them. The CDR3 here is CASSLEAGPRSYNEQFF. The DNA for the CDR3 is TGTGCCAGCAGCTTGGAGGCGGGGCCGAGGTCCTACAATGAGCAGTTCTTC.

This clone was detected only once. The V gene is TRBV19, the J gene TRBJ1-4; 9 bases fit TRBD1. Germline V gene lookup returns CDR1 LNHDA and CDR2 SQIVND (reference sequence). With 6 bases clipped from V and 4 bases from J, the junction kept 12 bases outside the gene matches. The CDR3 spans 17 residues. CDR3 coding DNA: TGTGCCAGTAGCAGCACCGGGACAGGGTTTGTTAATGAAAAACTGTTTTTT. It yields the protein CASSSTGTGFVNEKLFF.

This sequence joins TRBV5-1 and TRBJ2-7, with D perhaps TRBD2 (6 bases). The V gene lost 3 bases and the J gene lost 7 bases, with 20 bases spanning the gap. The germline V gene encodes CDR1 SGHRS and CDR2 YFSETQ. CDR3 length: 15 amino acids. DNA of the CDR3: TGCGCCAGCAGCTCCGCGGGGACCTTATCGTTGGAGCAGTACTTC. This translates into CASSSAGTLSLEQYF.